A single sample gave rise to the 4 T cell receptor beta chains below, sequenced in a study of Tregs in tolerant kidney transplant recipients. These TCRs are of unknown antigen specificity. Only in-frame clones appear in the TCRdb table, and some are missing; sequencing was by immunoSEQ multiplex PCR. The profile covers about 4,800 clones, with roughly 43% appearing a single time and roughly 6% taken by the ten largest. Sequences were obtained from CD8+ T cells from blood cultured with allogeneic cells. All receptors come from a human donor in good health.

V usage is TRBV9 and J usage is TRBJ1-4; tentatively, D is TRBD1 (5 bases). Germline lookup yields CDR1 SGDLS and CDR2 YYNGEE. CDR3 size: 15 residues. V shed 2 bases and J shed 0 bases, with 8 bases lying between them. The CDR3 DNA sequence: TGTGCCAGCAGCGTGACAGCTTCAACTAATGAAAAACTGTTTTTT. Translating it yields CASSVTASTNEKLFF.

V is TRBV12-5 and J is TRBJ2-3; 8 positions match TRBD2. The length of the CDR3 is 14 residues. The V segment lost 1 base and the J segment 5 bases; nucleotides outside the gene matches: 2. Germline CDR1 is LGHNT and CDR2 is FRNRAP. CDR3: CASGLGGRRDTQYF. The DNA of the CDR3 is TGTGCTAGTGGTTTGGGCGGGAGGCGAGATACGCAGTATTTT.

This sequence joins TRBV6-6 and TRBJ1-2; D uncertain. With 2 bases removed from V and 14 bases from J, the gap between germline ends came to 12 bases. Germline V gene lookup returns CDR1 MNHNY and CDR2 SVGAGI (reference sequence). The CDR3 is made up of 11 amino acids. The CDR3 loop is CASSYEGGKTF. DNA for the CDR3: TGTGCCAGCAGTTACGAGGGAGGGAAAACCTTC.

This clone appeared a few times. The CDR3 spells CASSPSPGERGGLETQYF. CDR3 coding DNA: TGTGCCAGCAGCCCCTCCCCGGGGGAGCGGGGGGGCCTGGAGACCCAGTACTTC. The chain couples TRBV13 to TRBJ2-5, with 10 bases fitting TRBD2. CDR1 is PRHDT, CDR2 FYEKMQ, per germline (reference sequence). With 5 bases clipped from V and 5 bases from J, the junction kept 17 bases outside the gene matches. The CDR3 length is 18 residues.